A selection of T cell receptor beta chains follows, all from one sample in a study of T cell responses to AZD1222 COVID-19 vaccine. Generated by immunoSEQ multiplex PCR, the TCRdb table keeps only in-frame clones and is missing some. The data hold 200,000 to 300,000 clones, with 80% to 95% observed a single time. Sequencing was performed on peripheral blood, taken on day 0 of AZD1222 vaccination. The receptors were gathered from an adult in good health. CDR3s include the opening cysteine and the closing phenylalanine or tryptophan. A D gene is named only where the DNA matches it firmly. Clone sizes are given selectively: once, few, many, or a class where the clone is expanded.

V gene	D gene	clone size	J gene	CDR3 protein	CDR3 DNA
TRBV4-3	.	.	TRBJ2-7	CASSQDEGGSYEQYF	TGCGCCAGCAGCCAAGATGAGGGGGGATCCTACGAGCAGTACTTC
TRBV19	.	.	TRBJ1-1	CASSLTSKSYEYTEAFF	TGTGCCAGTAGTCTGACAAGCAAAAGCTATGAATACACTGAAGCTTTCTTT
TRBV5-1	.	.	TRBJ2-7	CASSTDGLYEQYF	TGCGCCAGCAGCACGGACGGCCTCTACGAGCAGTACTTC
TRBV6-6	TRBD2	.	TRBJ2-5	CASSFPSGTKETQYF	TGTGCCAGCAGTTTTCCTTCCGGGACTAAGGAGACCCAGTACTTC
TRBV5-4	.	once	TRBJ2-2	CASSYDSNTGELFF	TGTGCCAGCAGCTATGATTCGAACACCGGGGAGCTGTTTTTT
TRBV7-8	.	.	TRBJ1-5	CASSLGGTKGDQPQHF	TGTGCCAGCAGCTTAGGGGGGACGAAGGGGGATCAGCCCCAGCATTTT
TRBV6-6	.	.	TRBJ2-1	CASSTPNGDEQFF	TGTGCCAGCAGTACGCCGAACGGGGATGAGCAGTTCTTC
TRBV4-1	TRBD2	.	TRBJ2-2	CASSSTGGARTGELFF	TGCGCCAGCAGTTCTACCGGGGGGGCGCGCACCGGGGAGCTGTTTTTT
TRBV24-1	TRBD2	.	TRBJ2-3	CATSDPSGRADTQYF	TGTGCCACCAGTGATCCAAGCGGGAGGGCAGATACGCAGTATTTT
TRBV11-1	.	.	TRBJ2-7	CASSAQGGEQYF	TGTGCCAGCAGCGCACAGGGTGGAGAGCAGTACTTC
TRBV5-1	.	.	TRBJ2-2	CASSLSGMDTGELFF	TGCGCCAGCAGCTTGTCGGGAATGGACACCGGGGAGCTGTTTTTT
TRBV6-2/TRBV6-3	.	.	TRBJ1-4	CASSYWSGGEKLFF	TGTGCCAGCAGTTACTGGAGTGGAGGTGAAAAACTGTTTTTT
TRBV19	.	.	TRBJ2-1	CASSISGSRNEQFF	TGTGCCAGTAGTATATCCGGGAGTAGAAATGAGCAGTTCTTC
TRBV2	.	.	TRBJ2-2	CASSATGELFF	TGTGCCAGCAGTGCCACCGGGGAGCTGTTTTTT
TRBV7-9	TRBD1	.	TRBJ1-1	CASSLDLDRENTEAFF	TGTGCCAGCAGCTTAGACTTGGACAGGGAGAACACTGAAGCTTTCTTT
TRBV28	.	.	TRBJ1-5	CASNPGGGGNQPQHF	TGTGCCAGCAACCCCGGGGGGGGTGGCAATCAGCCCCAGCATTTT
TRBV15	.	.	TRBJ2-7	CATALTGSYEQYF	TGTGCCACCGCCTTGACCGGCTCCTACGAGCAGTACTTC
TRBV24-1	.	.	TRBJ1-2	CATSDNSLRDTHGYTF	TGTGCCACCAGTGACAACTCCCTCCGGGACACACATGGCTACACCTTC
TRBV5-1	.	.	TRBJ1-1	CASSLFPGTGNTEAFF	TGCGCCAGCAGCTTGTTCCCCGGGACGGGGAACACTGAAGCTTTCTTT
TRBV21-1	.	.	TRBJ2-7	CASSKKGGISYEQYF	TGTGCCAGCAGCAAAAAGGGGGGGATCTCCTACGAGCAGTACTTC
TRBV5-1	.	.	TRBJ2-7	CASSPGQGSYEQYF	TGCGCCAGCAGCCCCGGGCAGGGTTCCTACGAGCAGTACTTC
TRBV2	.	.	TRBJ2-1	CASSEAPGRVGEQFF	TGTGCCAGCAGTGAAGCTCCGGGACGGGTGGGGGAGCAGTTCTTC
TRBV25-1	.	.	TRBJ1-5	CASSEGGEPVTQHF	TGTGCCAGCAGTGAAGGGGGAGAGCCCGTTACCCAGCATTTT
TRBV9	.	.	TRBJ2-7	CASSPGSNEQYF	TGTGCCAGCAGTCCAGGGTCGAACGAGCAGTACTTC
TRBV10-3	.	.	TRBJ2-1	CAISEERTPRDEQFF	TGTGCCATCAGTGAAGAACGGACTCCAAGGGATGAGCAGTTCTTC
TRBV19	.	.	TRBJ2-3	CASSPTSTDTQYF	TGTGCCAGTTCCCCCACAAGCACAGATACGCAGTATTTT
TRBV5-1	.	.	TRBJ1-4	CASSEGRRSEKLFF	TGCGCCAGCAGCGAGGGCCGGAGGAGTGAAAAACTGTTTTTT
TRBV28	TRBD1	.	TRBJ1-2	CASRSQGAGGYTF	TGTGCCAGCAGGTCACAGGGGGCTGGTGGCTACACCTTC
TRBV28	.	.	TRBJ1-5	CASRPGGTSNQPQHF	TGTGCCAGCAGGCCCGGGGGGACTAGCAATCAGCCCCAGCATTTT
TRBV7-2	.	once	TRBJ1-5	CASSLGGGNQPQHF	TGTGCCAGCAGCTTAGGTGGGGGCAATCAGCCCCAGCATTTT
TRBV16	.	.	TRBJ1-5	CASSTTRSSNQPQHF	TGTGCCAGCAGCACTACAAGGTCGAGCAATCAGCCCCAGCATTTT
TRBV9	.	.	TRBJ1-2	CASGRPGNYGYTF	TGTGCCAGCGGTCGGCCGGGGAACTATGGCTACACCTTC
TRBV3-1/TRBV3-2	.	once	TRBJ2-1	CASSPRWQNEQFF	TGTGCCAGCAGCCCAAGGTGGCAAAATGAGCAGTTCTTC
TRBV5-8	.	few	TRBJ1-4	CASSLRTNEKLFF	TGTGCCAGCAGCCTCCGGACTAATGAAAAACTGTTTTTT
TRBV28	.	.	TRBJ1-1	CASVGEVAFF	TGTGCCAGCGTTGGGGAGGTAGCTTTCTTT
TRBV2	.	.	TRBJ2-7	CASRGSLYEQYF	TGTGCCAGCAGGGGGTCCCTCTACGAGCAGTACTTC
TRBV7-6	.	.	TRBJ2-1	CASSFLGSYNEQFF	TGTGCCAGCAGCTTTCTTGGCTCCTACAATGAGCAGTTCTTC